A selection of T cell receptor beta chains follows, all from one sample in a study of T cell responses to AZD1222 COVID-19 vaccine. The method was immunoSEQ multiplex PCR; TCRdb's version includes in-frame clones alone and lacks a portion of them. The table includes tens of thousands of clones, more than 60% detected once. Sample: peripheral blood, taken on day 0 of MenACWY control vaccination. The receptors shown here come from an adult in good health. Both conserved end residues are part of each CDR3. The D gene is left open where the match is weak. Only some rows state a clone size, as once, few, many or a class for expanded clones.

V	D	size	J	DNA	CDR3
TRBV28	NA	NA	TRBJ1-2	TGTGCCAGCAGTTCTCCTCAGCGATACTATGGCTACACCTTC	CASSSPQRYYGYTF
TRBV11-2	NA	NA	TRBJ1-1	TGTGCCAGCAGCTTAGACAGGGTGTCCACTGAAGCTTTCTTT	CASSLDRVSTEAFF
TRBV19	TRBD1	NA	TRBJ1-1	TGTGCCAGTAGTAGACCCTGGACAGGGCGCAATGAAGCTTTCTTT	CASSRPWTGRNEAFF
TRBV2	NA	NA	TRBJ1-5	TGTGCCAGCAGTGAGGTAGACAAGCCCTTGGCGGTTCAGCCCCAGCATTTT	CASSEVDKPLAVQPQHF
TRBV2	TRBD2	NA	TRBJ2-3	TGTGCCAGCAGCCCAGGGAAGCGGGGTAGCACAGATACGCAGTATTTT	CASSPGKRGSTDTQYF
TRBV7-9	NA	NA	TRBJ2-5	TGTGCCAGCAGAAAAAACTCCCAGAGTGAGGAGACCCAGTACTTC	CASRKNSQSEETQYF
TRBV5-1	TRBD1	NA	TRBJ1-2	TGCGCCAGCAGCCCTTATACAGGGGACTATGGCTACACCTTC	CASSPYTGDYGYTF
TRBV6-5	TRBD1	NA	TRBJ1-1	TGTGCCAGCAGACGACAGGGGGCCGCTTTCTTT	CASRRQGAAFF
TRBV19	TRBD2	NA	TRBJ2-1	TGTGCCAGTAGTATTTGGCTAGCGGGAAACAATGAGCAGTTCTTC	CASSIWLAGNNEQFF
TRBV10-3	TRBD1	NA	TRBJ1-2	TGTGCCATCAGTGAGACAGGGACAGGGCTTTCCGGCTACACCTTC	CAISETGTGLSGYTF
TRBV5-1	NA	NA	TRBJ2-3	TGCGCCAGCGGCCTACCTGAAGGTACGCAGTATTTT	CASGLPEGTQYF
TRBV7-6	NA	NA	TRBJ1-1	TGTGCCAGCAGCCCACCACGGGGTAACACTGAAGCTTTCTTT	CASSPPRGNTEAFF
TRBV29-1	NA	NA	TRBJ2-3	TGCAGCGTTGAAGTACGGCAGGGGCCCCACCGGGGAAATACGCAGTATTTT	CSVEVRQGPHRGNTQYF
TRBV24-1	NA	NA	TRBJ2-5	TGTGCCACCAGTGGCGGGGTAAGGACGGATGAAGAGACCCAGTACTTC	CATSGGVRTDEETQYF
TRBV6-5	TRBD1	NA	TRBJ1-2	TGTGCCAGCAGTTACTCCGTACAGGGGGCCGATGGCTACACCTTC	CASSYSVQGADGYTF
TRBV5-1	TRBD2	NA	TRBJ2-5	TGCGCCAGCAGCTTGCAAGGACTAGCGGGAGTCAGGGAGACCCAGTACTTC	CASSLQGLAGVRETQYF
TRBV19	TRBD1	NA	TRBJ1-6	TGTGCCAGCCGGGACAGAATCCGACAGAGGAATTCACCCCTCCACTTT	CASRDRIRQRNSPLHF
TRBV5-1	NA	once	TRBJ1-6	TGCGCCAGCAGCTCCCTCGGAGCTAATTCACCCCTCCACTTT	CASSSLGANSPLHF
TRBV7-9	NA	NA	TRBJ2-2	TGTGCCAGCAGCCACAACGCCGTCCGGGGCACCGGGGAGCTGTTTTTT	CASSHNAVRGTGELFF
TRBV28	TRBD1	NA	TRBJ2-7	TGTGCCAGCAGTCGACCGGGACAGGCCTACGAGCAGTACTTC	CASSRPGQAYEQYF
TRBV3-1/TRBV3-2	NA	NA	TRBJ1-1	TGTGCCAGCAGCCAAGATATGGGAGTGGGAGCTTTCTTT	CASSQDMGVGAFF
TRBV25-1	TRBD1	NA	TRBJ1-6	TGTGCCAGCAGTGAATACAGGGGGAAGTCACCCCTCCACTTT	CASSEYRGKSPLHF
TRBV5-4	TRBD1	NA	TRBJ1-6	TGTGCCAGCAGCCGGTACGGAACAGGGGTCTCACCCCTCCACTTT	CASSRYGTGVSPLHF
TRBV7-9	TRBD2	few	TRBJ2-7	TGTGCCAGCAGCTTAGGGTCCGGGAGGAGTTACGAGCAGTACTTC	CASSLGSGRSYEQYF
TRBV7-6	TRBD1	NA	TRBJ1-5	TGTGCCAGCAGCCGACAGGGGGATAGGCCCCAGCATTTT	CASSRQGDRPQHF
TRBV30	TRBD1	NA	TRBJ2-7	TGTGCCTCCTCGACAGGGGCCTTCTACGAGCAGTACTTC	CASSTGAFYEQYF
TRBV18	TRBD1	NA	TRBJ1-1	TGTGCCAGCTCACCACTCCCTCAGGGGGCTGGGACTGAAGCTTTCTTT	CASSPLPQGAGTEAFF
TRBV28	TRBD2	once	TRBJ2-1	TGTGCCAGCAGATTGACTAGCGGGAACTCCTACAATGAGCAGTTCTTC	CASRLTSGNSYNEQFF
TRBV15	NA	NA	TRBJ1-5	TGTGCCACCAGCAGAGATTGGGGGTCCAATCAGCCCCAGCATTTT	CATSRDWGSNQPQHF
TRBV14	NA	NA	TRBJ2-7	TGTGCCAGCAGCCAAGTATTCTGGGGAAGGTACGAGCAGTACTTC	CASSQVFWGRYEQYF
TRBV2	NA	NA	TRBJ2-3	TGTGCCAGCAGTGAGTTGGGGGGAGATACGCAGTATTTT	CASSELGGDTQYF
TRBV5-4	NA	NA	TRBJ2-2	TGTGCCAGCAGCTTAGCCAGGGGCCCGGGCGGCGGCACCGGGGAGCTGTTTTTT	CASSLARGPGGGTGELFF
TRBV11-2	NA	NA	TRBJ1-2	TGTGCCAGCAGCTTAGTCGGCAGGCGGTCTTGGGGCTACACCTTC	CASSLVGRRSWGYTF
TRBV13	TRBD2	NA	TRBJ2-5	TGTGCCAGCAGCTTAGGAGGGACTATTCAAGAGACCCAGTACTTC	CASSLGGTIQETQYF
TRBV21-1	NA	NA	TRBJ2-1	TGTGCCAGCAGCAACCGGGACAGGTCGAATGAGCAGTTCTTC	CASSNRDRSNEQFF
TRBV7-9	NA	NA	TRBJ2-5	TGTGCCAGCAGTAAAGGGGTTCAGGGTGAGACCCAGTACTTC	CASSKGVQGETQYF
TRBV6-4	NA	NA	TRBJ1-6	TGTGCCAGCAGTGCAACAGGGATTAATTCACCCCTCCACTTT	CASSATGINSPLHF
TRBV19	TRBD1	NA	TRBJ1-5	TGTGCCACCAAGCCGGGGGACAGGGGGCTCAGACAGCCCCAGCATTTT	CATKPGDRGLRQPQHF
TRBV27	NA	NA	TRBJ1-2	TGTGCCAGCAGTTTGTCCCCTGTGGCGAACTATGGCTACACCTTC	CASSLSPVANYGYTF
TRBV7-7	TRBD1	once	TRBJ2-5	TGTGCCAGCAGCGTTGGGACAGGGATAAAGACCCAGTACTTC	CASSVGTGIKTQYF
TRBV25-1	TRBD2	NA	TRBJ2-1	TGTGCCAGCAGTGAACTAGCGGATACTGCCCTCTCCTACAATGAGCAGTTCTTC	CASSELADTALSYNEQFF
TRBV6-5	NA	NA	TRBJ2-7	TGTGCCAGCAGAAGTGTATGGGAGCAGTACTTC	CASRSVWEQYF
TRBV24-1	NA	NA	TRBJ2-7	TGTGCCACCAGTGACCCGGGGTCCGCCAAAGGCGACGAGCAGTACTTC	CATSDPGSAKGDEQYF
TRBV6-5	NA	NA	TRBJ1-6	TGTGCCAGCAGTTATCAGGGATCACCCCTCCACTTT	CASSYQGSPLHF
TRBV7-8	TRBD1	NA	TRBJ1-1	TGTGCCAGCAGCCTCGGACAGGGCGCAAAGGGCCGGAACACTGAAGCTTTCTTT	CASSLGQGAKGRNTEAFF
TRBV2	NA	once	TRBJ1-1	TGTGCCAGCCACGGTACTGAAGCTTTCTTT	CASHGTEAFF
TRBV7-9	NA	NA	TRBJ1-4	TGTGCCAGCAGCTTAGAGGGGGGGACAACTGCAACTAATGAAAAACTGTTTTTT	CASSLEGGTTATNEKLFF
TRBV30	NA	NA	TRBJ2-2	TGTGCCTGGACGAACACCGGGGAGCTGTTTTTT	CAWTNTGELFF
TRBV5-1	TRBD1	NA	TRBJ2-2	TGCGCCAGCAGCGTAACGACAGGGGGGAAGAACACCGGGGAGCTGTTTTTT	CASSVTTGGKNTGELFF
TRBV5-1	TRBD1	few	TRBJ2-5	TGCGCCAGCAGTTACACCGCAGGGGGCCGGGAGACCCAGTACTTC	CASSYTAGGRETQYF
TRBV5-1	NA	NA	TRBJ2-1	TGCGCCAGCAGCCCGGAACTAGCAGGGTACGGTGAGCAGTTCTTC	CASSPELAGYGEQFF